A selection of T cell receptor beta chains follows, all from one sample in a study of T cells in Graves' hyperthyroidism and ophthalmopathy. TCRdb re-called the multiplex PCR reads through MiXCR, storing one row per CDR3 protein. The sample has roughly 250,000 distinct CDR3 sequences, over 15% seen once. Source material: blood. These receptors all come from a woman aged 18-35 years with Graves' ophthalmopathy. The CDR3 runs from the conserved cysteine through the conserved F or W. Fields, in order: V gene, D gene, clone size, J gene, CDR3 protein, CDR3 DNA. A D gene is named only where the DNA matches it firmly. Some rows mark clone size as missing; the rest say once, few, many or name a class of expanded clone.

v_call: TRBV15
d_call: TRBD1
clone_size: many
j_call: TRBJ2-5
cdr3_aa: CATSRDPAGGLQETQYF
cdr3_nt: TGTGCCACCAGCAGAGATCCGGCAGGGGGCCTCCAAGAGACCCAGTACTTC

v_call: TRBV28
d_call: TRBD2
clone_size: NA
j_call: TRBJ2-3
cdr3_aa: CASSFPRVGGPTDTQYF
cdr3_nt: TGTGCCAGCAGTTTCCCCCGGGTGGGAGGGCCGACAGATACGCAGTATTTT

v_call: TRBV6-1
d_call: NA
clone_size: many
j_call: TRBJ1-2
cdr3_aa: CASSRGGYTF
cdr3_nt: TGTGCCAGCAGTCGAGGGGGCTACACCTTC

v_call: TRBV10-3
d_call: NA
clone_size: many
j_call: TRBJ2-1
cdr3_aa: CATDESSYNEQFF
cdr3_nt: TGTGCCACCGACGAGAGCTCCTACAATGAGCAGTTCTTC

v_call: TRBV3-1
d_call: NA
clone_size: many
j_call: TRBJ2-2
cdr3_aa: CASSLPEGLNTGELFF
cdr3_nt: TGTGCCAGCAGCCTCCCGGAGGGACTTAACACCGGGGAGCTGTTTTTT

v_call: TRBV5-6
d_call: NA
clone_size: many
j_call: TRBJ2-3
cdr3_aa: CASSAGRTLTDTQYF
cdr3_nt: TGTGCCAGCAGCGCGGGACGGACCCTCACAGATACGCAGTATTTT

v_call: TRBV28
d_call: TRBD1
clone_size: many
j_call: TRBJ2-5
cdr3_aa: CASSPGQGPETQYF
cdr3_nt: TGTGCCAGCAGTCCCGGACAGGGCCCAGAGACCCAGTACTTC

v_call: TRBV10-2
d_call: TRBD2
clone_size: many
j_call: TRBJ2-1
cdr3_aa: CASSTSGGVPYNEQFF
cdr3_nt: TGCGCCAGCAGTACTAGCGGGGGGGTCCCCTACAATGAGCAGTTCTTC

v_call: TRBV7-9
d_call: NA
clone_size: NA
j_call: TRBJ1-1
cdr3_aa: CASSLGAGLNTEAFF
cdr3_nt: TGTGCCAGCAGCTTAGGGGCAGGTTTGAACACTGAAGCTTTCTTT

v_call: TRBV7-9
d_call: NA
clone_size: NA
j_call: TRBJ1-2
cdr3_aa: CASSLVNAGYGYTF
cdr3_nt: TGTGCCAGCAGCTTAGTCAACGCAGGCTATGGCTACACCTTC

v_call: TRBV3-1
d_call: NA
clone_size: many
j_call: TRBJ1-4
cdr3_aa: CASSPHGGNEKLFF
cdr3_nt: TGTGCCAGCAGCCCCCACGGGGGTAATGAAAAACTGTTTTTT

v_call: TRBV7-8
d_call: NA
clone_size: many
j_call: TRBJ2-5
cdr3_aa: CASSLVQGRETQYF
cdr3_nt: TGTGCCAGCAGCTTAGTTCAGGGGCGAGAGACCCAGTACTTC

v_call: TRBV20-1
d_call: NA
clone_size: many
j_call: TRBJ2-7
cdr3_aa: CSARDMGLQTYEQYF
cdr3_nt: TGCAGTGCTAGAGACATGGGACTCCAGACCTACGAGCAGTACTTC

v_call: TRBV7-3
d_call: TRBD2
clone_size: NA
j_call: TRBJ2-3
cdr3_aa: CASSLGGGAVDTQYF
cdr3_nt: TGTGCCAGCAGCTTAGGCGGGGGGGCGGTAGATACGCAGTATTTT

v_call: TRBV7-2
d_call: NA
clone_size: many
j_call: TRBJ2-7
cdr3_aa: CASSLGFGGSYEQYF
cdr3_nt: TGTGCCAGCAGCTTAGGGTTCGGGGGATCCTACGAGCAGTACTTC

v_call: TRBV30
d_call: TRBD1
clone_size: many
j_call: TRBJ2-2
cdr3_aa: CAWSVGTGKLVTGELFF
cdr3_nt: TGTGCCTGGAGTGTCGGGACAGGGAAGTTGGTCACCGGGGAGCTGTTTTTT

v_call: TRBV15
d_call: NA
clone_size: many
j_call: TRBJ1-2
cdr3_aa: CATSRDLVDGPYGYTF
cdr3_nt: TGTGCCACCAGCAGAGATTTGGTGGACGGTCCGTATGGCTACACCTTC

v_call: TRBV18
d_call: NA
clone_size: many
j_call: TRBJ1-5
cdr3_aa: CASSPRGRTDQPQHF
cdr3_nt: TGTGCCAGCTCACCAAGGGGACGTACGGATCAGCCCCAGCATTTT

v_call: TRBV9
d_call: TRBD2
clone_size: many
j_call: TRBJ2-3
cdr3_aa: CASSLAGGTTQYF
cdr3_nt: TGTGCCAGCAGCCTAGCGGGAGGGACCACGCAGTATTTT

v_call: TRBV25-1
d_call: NA
clone_size: few
j_call: TRBJ2-1
cdr3_aa: CASSVQTGDEQFF
cdr3_nt: TGTGCCAGCAGTGTACAGACCGGCGATGAGCAGTTCTTC

v_call: TRBV29-1
d_call: NA
clone_size: many
j_call: TRBJ2-3
cdr3_aa: CSVEDWSTSADTQYF
cdr3_nt: TGCAGCGTTGAAGATTGGTCAACCAGCGCAGATACGCAGTATTTT

v_call: TRBV28
d_call: NA
clone_size: many
j_call: TRBJ1-2
cdr3_aa: CASSLGLDYGYTF
cdr3_nt: TGTGCCAGCAGTTTGGGTCTTGACTATGGCTACACCTTC

v_call: TRBV28
d_call: TRBD1
clone_size: many
j_call: TRBJ2-1
cdr3_aa: CASSWGQSDEQFF
cdr3_nt: TGTGCCAGCAGTTGGGGACAGTCAGATGAGCAGTTCTTC

v_call: TRBV7-9
d_call: NA
clone_size: many
j_call: TRBJ2-7
cdr3_aa: CASSFSRTYEQYF
cdr3_nt: TGTGCCAGCAGCTTTTCACGGACCTACGAGCAGTACTTC

v_call: TRBV28
d_call: NA
clone_size: many
j_call: TRBJ2-5
cdr3_aa: CASSQGPYQETQYF
cdr3_nt: TGTGCCAGCAGTCAAGGGCCCTACCAAGAGACCCAGTACTTC

v_call: TRBV7-9
d_call: NA
clone_size: many
j_call: TRBJ2-7
cdr3_aa: CASSPPDLLEQYF
cdr3_nt: TGTGCCAGCAGCCCACCGGACCTTCTAGAGCAGTACTTC

v_call: TRBV19
d_call: NA
clone_size: many
j_call: TRBJ1-5
cdr3_aa: CASSPRTGRRGNQPQHF
cdr3_nt: TGTGCCAGTAGTCCGAGGACGGGGCGAAGGGGCAATCAGCCCCAGCATTTT

v_call: TRBV12-3/TRBV12-4
d_call: TRBD2
clone_size: NA
j_call: TRBJ2-1
cdr3_aa: CASSFRTSGRYEQFF
cdr3_nt: TGTGCCAGCAGTTTCCGGACTAGCGGGAGGTATGAGCAGTTCTTC

v_call: TRBV20-1
d_call: TRBD2
clone_size: many
j_call: TRBJ2-7
cdr3_aa: CSASARTSDYEQYF
cdr3_nt: TGCAGTGCTAGCGCTCGGACTAGCGACTACGAGCAGTACTTC

v_call: TRBV30
d_call: NA
clone_size: many
j_call: TRBJ2-7
cdr3_aa: CAWTSGSSYEQYF
cdr3_nt: TGTGCCTGGACCTCCGGGTCGTCCTACGAGCAGTACTTC

v_call: TRBV7-2
d_call: TRBD2
clone_size: NA
j_call: TRBJ2-2
cdr3_aa: CASSPRAELAGGPSGELFF
cdr3_nt: TGTGCCAGCAGCCCAAGAGCCGAGCTAGCGGGAGGGCCATCTGGGGAGCTGTTTTTT

v_call: TRBV20-1
d_call: TRBD2
clone_size: many
j_call: TRBJ2-3
cdr3_aa: CSATGASGRTDTQYF
cdr3_nt: TGCAGTGCTACCGGGGCTAGCGGGAGGACAGATACGCAGTATTTT

v_call: TRBV18
d_call: TRBD1
clone_size: many
j_call: TRBJ1-2
cdr3_aa: CASSPTWDRIYGYTF
cdr3_nt: TGTGCCAGCTCACCAACCTGGGACAGGATCTATGGCTACACCTTC